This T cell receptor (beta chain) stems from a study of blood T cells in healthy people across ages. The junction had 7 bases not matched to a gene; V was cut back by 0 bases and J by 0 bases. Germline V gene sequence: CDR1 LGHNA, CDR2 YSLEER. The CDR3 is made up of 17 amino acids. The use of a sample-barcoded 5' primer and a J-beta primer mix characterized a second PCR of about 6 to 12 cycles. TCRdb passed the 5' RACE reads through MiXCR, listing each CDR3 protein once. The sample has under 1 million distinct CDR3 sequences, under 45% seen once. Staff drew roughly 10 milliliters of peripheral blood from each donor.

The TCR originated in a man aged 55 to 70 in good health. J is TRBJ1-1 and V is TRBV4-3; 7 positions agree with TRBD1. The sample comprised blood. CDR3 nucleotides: TGCGCCAGCAGCCAAGATGGATGGGACAGCATGAACACTGAAGCTTTCTTT. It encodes CASSQDGWDSMNTEAFF.